The 16 T cell receptor beta chains below come from one sample, sequenced in a study of T cell responses to AZD1222 COVID-19 vaccine. Sequencing used immunoSEQ multiplex PCR; TCRdb keeps in-frame clones, though not all of them. The table includes 120,000 to 150,000 clones, roughly 89% detected once. Here the sequenced sample was peripheral blood, taken on day 0 of AZD1222 vaccination. The receptors here all came from an adult in good health.

The gene calls are TRBV4-1 and TRBJ2-1; TRBD1 aligns across 8 bases. V lost 3 bases, J lost 7 bases, and 11 bases stayed unmatched. Germline-derived CDR1 and CDR2 are MGHRA and YSYEKL. CDR3 size: 16 residues. In DNA, the CDR3 is TGCGCCAGCAGCCAGTCCGGGACAGGAGTTGGGAATGAGCAGTTCTTC. It yields the protein CASSQSGTGVGNEQFF.

The chain carries TRBV9 and TRBJ2-1; tentative D call: TRBD2 (6 bases). V dropped 6 bases and J dropped 2 bases, with 12 bases sitting between them. Germline V lookup: CDR1 SGDLS, CDR2 YYNGEE. The CDR3 runs to 14 residues. In nucleotides, the CDR3 is TGTGCCAGCACCCCTAGCGTTCCCTACAATGAGCAGTTCTTC. Translated: CASTPSVPYNEQFF.

V is TRBV4-3 and J is TRBJ2-3; 8 bases fit TRBD1. The CDR3 sequence is 14 residues long. In germline, CDR1 is LGHNA, CDR2 YSLEER. J lost 0 bases, V lost 6 bases, and 2 bases had no gene match. CDR3 nucleotides: TGCGCCAGCAGGGGGACAGGCAGCACAGATACGCAGTATTTT. Its protein product is CASRGTGSTDTQYF.

This chain links TRBV25-1 with TRBJ1-2, with unresolved D. CDR1 MGHDK and CDR2 SYGVNS come from the germline V gene. CDR3 length equals 12 residues. The V gene lost 3 bases and the J gene lost 4 bases, with 6 bases spanning the gap. CDR3 in DNA: TGTGCCAGCAGTGACAGCCGCTATGGCTACACCTTC. Protein: CASSDSRYGYTF.

V gene TRBV7-9 combines with J gene TRBJ1-3, with unresolved D. The germline V gene encodes CDR1 SEHNR and CDR2 FQNEAQ (reference sequence). V was pared by 0 bases and J by 4 bases, with 7 bases between. The CDR3 is made up of 14 amino acids. This CDR3 is CASSLAGPGNTIYF. CDR3 nucleotides: TGTGCCAGCAGCTTAGCCGGCCCCGGAAACACCATATATTTT.

This clone was picked up a small number of times. The rearrangement joins TRBV9 to TRBJ1-5; D possibly corresponds to TRBD1 (6 bases). The CDR3 loop spans 15 amino acids. Germline V gives CDR1 SGDLS, CDR2 YYNGEE. The ends were cut back, 5 bases at V and 4 bases at J, with 16 bases in the middle. The DNA for the CDR3 is TGTGCCAGCAGTCTGGAGGGGGAGGGAAATCAGCCCCAGCATTTT. Amino acid sequence: CASSLEGEGNQPQHF.

The rearrangement joins TRBV5-5 to TRBJ2-7, with D unresolved. V dropped 1 base and J dropped 5 bases, with 7 bases sitting between them. The CDR3 is 12 amino acids. Germline loops: CDR1 SGHKS, CDR2 YYEKEE (reference sequence). The CDR3 coding sequence is TGTGCCAGCAGCTTGATAGGCGACGAGCAGTACTTC. Residues: CASSLIGDEQYF.

The chain links TRBV25-1 to TRBJ1-6; no clear D. Looked up from germline, CDR1 is MGHDK and CDR2 is SYGVNS. V shed 6 bases and J shed 11 bases, with 11 bases lying between them. CDR3 length equals 12 residues. CDR3 protein: CASSAPGAPLHF. The CDR3 bases are TGTGCCAGCAGCGCCCCCGGAGCACCCCTCCACTTT.

This chain uses TRBV11-2 with TRBJ2-7; D remains ambiguous. Trimming took 3 bases from V and 3 from J, leaving 12 bases between them. There are 14 residues in the CDR3. From germline, CDR1 is SGHAT and CDR2 FQNNGV. CDR3 in DNA: TGTGCCAGCAGCTTGGGTTTCTTGCACTACGAGCAGTACTTC. Translating it yields CASSLGFLHYEQYF.

The chain joins TRBV7-3 to TRBJ2-5; TRBD1 might be the D (6 bases). This CDR3 has 13 amino acids. Germline CDR1 and CDR2: SGHTA and FQGTGA. The V gene lost 5 bases and the J gene lost 5 bases, with 12 bases spanning the gap. The CDR3 protein is CASSLSRGETQYF. The DNA of the CDR3 is TGTGCCAGCAGCCTAAGTAGGGGGGAGACCCAGTACTTC.

The V call is TRBV11-1, the J call TRBJ1-4; D is undetermined. Germline V gene sequence: CDR1 SGHAT, CDR2 FQDESV (reference sequence). This CDR3 spans 14 amino acids. The ends were cut back, 7 bases at V and 8 bases at J, with 17 bases in the middle. CDR3: CASTLDASEEKLFF. In DNA, the CDR3 is TGTGCCAGCACCCTGGACGCTTCGGAAGAAAAACTGTTTTTT.

The rearrangement uses TRBV6-6 and TRBJ1-2, with D perhaps matching TRBD1 (6 bases). CDR3 length: 14 amino acids. V gave up 7 bases and J gave up 10 bases, with 22 bases separating them. Germline assignment: CDR1 MNHNY and CDR2 SVGAGI (reference sequence). CDR3 in DNA: TGTGCCAGCATCTTGGGGGACACTTATAGAGACTACACCTTC. This gives the protein CASILGDTYRDYTF.

The gene calls are TRBV4-2 and TRBJ2-1, with D possibly being TRBD2 (6 bases). V was trimmed by 5 bases and J by 5 bases, leaving 16 bases between them. CDR1 and CDR2 from the germline V gene are LGHNA and YNFKEQ. The CDR3 sequence is 15 residues long. The CDR3 sequence: CASSESPGGDNEQFF. Here the CDR3 DNA reads TGTGCCAGCAGCGAGAGCCCAGGCGGGGACAATGAGCAGTTCTTC.

The chain links TRBV7-9 to TRBJ1-4; D gene unclear. CDR1 is SEHNR, CDR2 FQNEAQ, per germline (reference sequence). The CDR3 runs to 14 residues. V shed 5 bases and J shed 4 bases, with 11 bases lying between them. CDR3 protein: CASSVTEGNEKLFF. As DNA, the CDR3 is TGTGCCAGCAGCGTAACAGAGGGTAATGAAAAACTGTTTTTT.

The chain has TRBV12-3 or TRBV12-4 and TRBJ1-2; perhaps TRBD1 as D (6 bases). The CDR3 has 13 residues. V lost 6 bases, J lost 3 bases, and 11 bases lay in between. DNA for the CDR3: TGTGCCAGCAGCCGCGGACAGCACTATGGCTACACCTTC. Its protein is CASSRGQHYGYTF.

This chain joins TRBV9 and TRBJ1-2, with D possibly TRBD1 on 5 matching bases. Per germline, CDR1 SGDLS and CDR2 YYNGEE. Between the trimmed V and J ends, which lost 3 bases and 10 bases, there was a span of 19 bases. The CDR3 has 14 amino acids. CDR3 in amino acids: CASSEEPTRGFYTF. The CDR3 nucleotides read TGTGCCAGCAGCGAGGAGCCGACCCGGGGGTTCTACACCTTC.